This T cell receptor beta chain emerged from a study of blood T cell repertoires in COVID-19. Study-level background: COVID-19 samples, acute and convalescent, were from the United States, Italy and Spain.

The CDR3 has 15 residues. V dropped 4 bases and J dropped 3; count of bases not matched to a gene: 7. Germline CDR1 is MDHEN and CDR2 is SYDVKM. How the authors handled the data: Scientists estimated how many nucleated cells there were by amplifying reference gene primers. Profiled with immunoSEQ multiplex PCR; TCRdb holds only in-frame clones, not every one. V and J calls and clone size are copied from that table; D and trimming were computed from the DNA. Among over 250,000 clones, approximately 90% were seen once, and the ten largest hold around 2%. The TCR was taken from a woman aged 30 to 39 with COVID-19, enrolled during active disease. The sample was peripheral blood. This chain links TRBV28 with TRBJ2-7, with 9 bases that match TRBD2. In DNA form, the CDR3 reads TGTGCCAGCAGTTCCCCTAGCGGGGCTTACTACGAGCAGTACTTC. Translation: CASSSPSGAYYEQYF.